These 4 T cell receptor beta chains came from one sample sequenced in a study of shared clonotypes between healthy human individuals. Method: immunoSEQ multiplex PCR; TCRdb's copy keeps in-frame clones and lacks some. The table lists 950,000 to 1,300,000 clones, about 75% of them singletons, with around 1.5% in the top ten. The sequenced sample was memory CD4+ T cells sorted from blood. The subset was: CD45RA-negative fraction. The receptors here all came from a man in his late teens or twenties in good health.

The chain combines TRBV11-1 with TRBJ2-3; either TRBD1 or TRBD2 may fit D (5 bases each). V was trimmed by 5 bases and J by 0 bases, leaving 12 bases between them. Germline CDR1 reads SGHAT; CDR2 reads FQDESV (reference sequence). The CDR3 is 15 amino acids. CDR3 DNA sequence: TGTGCCAGCAGCCGTGGGACGGTCAGCACAGATACGCAGTATTTT. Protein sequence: CASSRGTVSTDTQYF.

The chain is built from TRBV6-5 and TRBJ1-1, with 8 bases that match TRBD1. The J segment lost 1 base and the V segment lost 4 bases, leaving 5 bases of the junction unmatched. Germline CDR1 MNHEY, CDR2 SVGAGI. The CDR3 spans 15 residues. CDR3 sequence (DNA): TGTGCCAGCAGTTTTACAGGGGGTTGGAACACTGAAGCTTTCTTT. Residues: CASSFTGGWNTEAFF.

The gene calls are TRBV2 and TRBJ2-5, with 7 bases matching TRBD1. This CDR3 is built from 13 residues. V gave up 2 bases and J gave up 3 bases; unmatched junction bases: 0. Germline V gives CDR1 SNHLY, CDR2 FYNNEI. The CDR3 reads CASSETGEETQYF. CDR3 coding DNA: TGTGCCAGCAGTGAAACAGGGGAAGAGACCCAGTACTTC.

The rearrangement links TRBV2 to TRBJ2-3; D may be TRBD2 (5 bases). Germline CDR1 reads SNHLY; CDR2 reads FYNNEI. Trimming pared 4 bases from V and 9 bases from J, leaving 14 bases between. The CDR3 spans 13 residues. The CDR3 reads CASSGVVGETQYF. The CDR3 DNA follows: TGTGCCAGCAGTGGGGTTGTGGGAGAGACGCAGTATTTT.